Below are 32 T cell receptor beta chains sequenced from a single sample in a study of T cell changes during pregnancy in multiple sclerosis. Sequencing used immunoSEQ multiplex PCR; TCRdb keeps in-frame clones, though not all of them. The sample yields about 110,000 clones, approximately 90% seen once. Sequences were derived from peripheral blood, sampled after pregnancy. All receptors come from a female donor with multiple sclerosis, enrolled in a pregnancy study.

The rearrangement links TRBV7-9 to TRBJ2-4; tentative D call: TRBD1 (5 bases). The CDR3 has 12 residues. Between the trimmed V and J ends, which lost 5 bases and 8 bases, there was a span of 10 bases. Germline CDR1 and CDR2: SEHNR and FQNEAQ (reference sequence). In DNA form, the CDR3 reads TGTGCCAGCAGCACCCAGGGCCACATTCAGTACTTC. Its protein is CASSTQGHIQYF.

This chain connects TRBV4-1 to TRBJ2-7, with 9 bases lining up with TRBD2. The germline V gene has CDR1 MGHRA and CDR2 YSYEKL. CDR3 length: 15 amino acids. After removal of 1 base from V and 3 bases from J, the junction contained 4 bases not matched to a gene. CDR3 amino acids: CASSQVYSGSYEQYF. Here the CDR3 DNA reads TGCGCCAGCAGCCAAGTTTATAGCGGGAGCTACGAGCAGTACTTC.

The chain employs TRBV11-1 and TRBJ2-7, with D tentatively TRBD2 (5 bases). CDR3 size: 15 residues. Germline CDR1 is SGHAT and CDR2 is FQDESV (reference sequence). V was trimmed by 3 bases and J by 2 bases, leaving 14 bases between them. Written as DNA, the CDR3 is TGTGCCAGCAGCTTCGAGGGTCGAGGCGCCTACGAGCAGTACTTC. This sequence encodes CASSFEGRGAYEQYF.

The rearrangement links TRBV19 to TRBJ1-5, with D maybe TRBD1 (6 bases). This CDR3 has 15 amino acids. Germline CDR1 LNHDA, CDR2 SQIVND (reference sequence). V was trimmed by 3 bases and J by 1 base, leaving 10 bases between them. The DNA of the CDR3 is TGTGCCAGTAGTATCCGGGGGGCGAGCAATCAGCCCCAGCATTTT. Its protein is CASSIRGASNQPQHF.

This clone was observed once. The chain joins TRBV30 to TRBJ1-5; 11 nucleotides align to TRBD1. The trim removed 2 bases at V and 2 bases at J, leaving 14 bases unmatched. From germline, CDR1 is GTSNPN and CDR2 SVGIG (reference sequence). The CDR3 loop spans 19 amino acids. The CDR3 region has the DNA TGTGCCTGGAGTAGAGCCGGGACAGGGGGGATTTTGGGCAATCAGCCCCAGCATTTT. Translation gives CAWSRAGTGGILGNQPQHF.

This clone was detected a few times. As DNA, the CDR3 is TGTGCCAGCTCACCACGGGACAGTAATTCACCCCTCCACTTT. It translates to CASSPRDSNSPLHF. This chain links TRBV18 with TRBJ1-6; 7 nucleotides align to TRBD1. CDR1 is KGHSH and CDR2 is LQKENI in the germline V gene. The CDR3 is made up of 14 amino acids. V lost 1 base to trimming and J lost 6 bases; unmatched junction nucleotides: 0. Supplemented by reference TRBV18 and TRBJ1-6, the full variable domain reads NAGVMQNPRHLVRRRGQEARLRCSPMKGHSHVYWYRQLPEEGLKFMVYLQKENIIDESGMPKERFSAEFPKEGPSILRIQQVVRGDSAAYFCASSPRDSNSPLHFGNGTRLTVT.

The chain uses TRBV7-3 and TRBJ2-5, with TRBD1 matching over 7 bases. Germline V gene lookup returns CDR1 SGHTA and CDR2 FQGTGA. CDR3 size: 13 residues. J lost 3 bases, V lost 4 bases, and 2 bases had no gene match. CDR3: CASSSGTEETQYF. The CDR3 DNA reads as TGTGCCAGCAGCTCCGGGACAGAAGAGACCCAGTACTTC.

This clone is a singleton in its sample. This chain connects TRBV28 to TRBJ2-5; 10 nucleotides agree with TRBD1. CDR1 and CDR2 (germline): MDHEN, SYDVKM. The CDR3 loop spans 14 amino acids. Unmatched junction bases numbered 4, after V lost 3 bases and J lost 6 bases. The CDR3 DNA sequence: TGTGCCAGCAGTTTTGGGGACAGGGGAAAGACCCAGTACTTC. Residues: CASSFGDRGKTQYF.

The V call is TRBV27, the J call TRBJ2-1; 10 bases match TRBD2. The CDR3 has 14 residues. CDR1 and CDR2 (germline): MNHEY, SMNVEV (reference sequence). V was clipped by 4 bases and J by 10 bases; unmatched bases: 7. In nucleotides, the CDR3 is TGTGCCAGCAGTTACGGAGCGGGGGGGCGGGAGCAGTTCTTC. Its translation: CASSYGAGGREQFF.

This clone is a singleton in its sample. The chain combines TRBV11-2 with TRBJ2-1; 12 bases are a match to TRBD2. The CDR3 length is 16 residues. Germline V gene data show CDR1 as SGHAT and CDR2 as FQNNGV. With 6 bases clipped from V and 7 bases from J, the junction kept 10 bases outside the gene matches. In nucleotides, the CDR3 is TGTGCCAGCAGTCCCCGGACTAGCGGGAACTTAAATGAGCAGTTCTTC. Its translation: CASSPRTSGNLNEQFF.

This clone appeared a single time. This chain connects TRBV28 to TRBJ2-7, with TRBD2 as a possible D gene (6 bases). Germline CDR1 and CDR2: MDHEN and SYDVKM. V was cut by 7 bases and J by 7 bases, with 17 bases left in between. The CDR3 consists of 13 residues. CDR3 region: CASIWREGGEQYF. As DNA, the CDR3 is TGTGCCAGCATATGGCGGGAAGGAGGTGAGCAGTACTTC.

CDR3 in amino acids: CASTMGLAGAKTQYF. CDR3 DNA sequence: TGTGCCAGCACCATGGGGCTAGCGGGAGCAAAGACCCAGTACTTC. The rearrangement joins TRBV28 to TRBJ2-5, with 10 bases matching TRBD2. V shed 7 bases, J shed 6 bases, and the junction held 11 bases outside the gene matches. There are 15 residues in the CDR3. Germline V gene sequence: CDR1 MDHEN, CDR2 SYDVKM.

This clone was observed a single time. CDR3: CASSYPGGDEKLFF. DNA of the CDR3: TGTGCCAGCAGCTACCCCGGGGGGGATGAAAAACTGTTTTTT. The chain employs TRBV5-5 and TRBJ1-4; D possibly corresponds to TRBD1 (5 bases). V shed 3 bases and J shed 6 bases, with 12 bases lying between them. Germline-derived CDR1 and CDR2 are SGHKS and YYEKEE (reference sequence). The CDR3 totals 14 residues.

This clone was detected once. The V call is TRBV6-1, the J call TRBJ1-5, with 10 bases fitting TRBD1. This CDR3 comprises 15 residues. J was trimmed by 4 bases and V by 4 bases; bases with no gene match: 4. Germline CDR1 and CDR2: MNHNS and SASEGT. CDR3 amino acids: CASSVGTGVNQPQHF. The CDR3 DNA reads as TGTGCCAGCAGTGTCGGGACAGGGGTTAATCAGCCCCAGCATTTT.

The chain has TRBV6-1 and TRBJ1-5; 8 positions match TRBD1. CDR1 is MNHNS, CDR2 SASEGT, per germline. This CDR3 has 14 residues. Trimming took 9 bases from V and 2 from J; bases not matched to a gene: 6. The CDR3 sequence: CASETGQGNQPQHF. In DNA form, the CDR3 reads TGTGCCAGTGAAACGGGACAGGGCAATCAGCCCCAGCATTTT.

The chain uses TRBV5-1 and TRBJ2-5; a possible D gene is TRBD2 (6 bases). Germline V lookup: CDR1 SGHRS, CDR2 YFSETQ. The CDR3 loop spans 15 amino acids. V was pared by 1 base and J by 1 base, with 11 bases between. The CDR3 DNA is TGCGCCAGCAGCTTGAGCGGAGGGACCCAAGAGACCCAGTACTTC. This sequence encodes CASSLSGGTQETQYF.

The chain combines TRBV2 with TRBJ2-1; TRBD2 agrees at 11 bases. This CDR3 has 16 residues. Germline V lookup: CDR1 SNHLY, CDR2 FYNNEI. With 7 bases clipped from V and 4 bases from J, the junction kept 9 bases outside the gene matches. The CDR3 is CASIPSSGGMYNEQFF. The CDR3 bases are TGTGCCAGCATTCCATCTAGCGGGGGGATGTACAATGAGCAGTTCTTC.

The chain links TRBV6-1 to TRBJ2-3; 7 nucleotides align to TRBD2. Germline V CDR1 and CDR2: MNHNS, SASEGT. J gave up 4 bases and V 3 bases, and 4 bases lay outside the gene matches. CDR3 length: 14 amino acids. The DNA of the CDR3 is TGTGCCAGCAGTGATCAGGGAGGGGCAGATACGCAGTATTTT. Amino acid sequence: CASSDQGGADTQYF.

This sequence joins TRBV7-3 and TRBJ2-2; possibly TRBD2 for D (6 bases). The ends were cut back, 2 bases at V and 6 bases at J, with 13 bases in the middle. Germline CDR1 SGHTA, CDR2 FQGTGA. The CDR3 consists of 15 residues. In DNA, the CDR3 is TGTGCCAGCAGCTTATGGGGGGAGAAGCCCGGGGAGCTGTTTTTT. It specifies CASSLWGEKPGELFF.

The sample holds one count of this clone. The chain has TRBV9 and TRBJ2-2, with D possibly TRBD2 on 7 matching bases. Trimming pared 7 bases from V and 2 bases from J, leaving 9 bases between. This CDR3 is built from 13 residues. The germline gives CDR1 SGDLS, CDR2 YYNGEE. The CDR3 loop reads CASGGGNTGELFF. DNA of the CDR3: TGTGCCAGCGGGGGGGGCAACACCGGGGAGCTGTTTTTT.

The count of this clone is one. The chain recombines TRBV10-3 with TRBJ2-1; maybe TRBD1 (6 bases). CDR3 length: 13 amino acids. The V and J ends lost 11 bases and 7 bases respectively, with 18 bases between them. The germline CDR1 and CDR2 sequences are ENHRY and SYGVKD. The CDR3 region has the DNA TGTGCCTCAAACAGGGAGAGGAGTAATGAGCAGTTCTTC. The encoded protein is CASNRERSNEQFF.

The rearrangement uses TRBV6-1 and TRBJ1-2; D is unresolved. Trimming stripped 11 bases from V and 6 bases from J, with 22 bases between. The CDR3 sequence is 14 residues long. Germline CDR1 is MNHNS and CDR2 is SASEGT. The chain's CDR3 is CAGKPRWAPHGYTF. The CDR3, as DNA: TGTGCCGGAAAACCTCGGTGGGCTCCTCATGGCTACACCTTC.

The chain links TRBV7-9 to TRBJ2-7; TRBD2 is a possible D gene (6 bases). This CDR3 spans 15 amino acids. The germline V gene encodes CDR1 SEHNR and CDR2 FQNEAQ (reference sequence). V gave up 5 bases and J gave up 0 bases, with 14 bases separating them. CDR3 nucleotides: TGTGCCAGCAGCAGCCGGGAGCTAAGCTCCTACGAGCAGTACTTC. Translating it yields CASSSRELSSYEQYF.

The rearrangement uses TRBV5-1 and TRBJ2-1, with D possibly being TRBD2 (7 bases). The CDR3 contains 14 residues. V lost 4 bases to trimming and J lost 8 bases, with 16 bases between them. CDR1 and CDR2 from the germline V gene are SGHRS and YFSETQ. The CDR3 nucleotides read TGCGCCAGCAGCGGAGGAGGGGGGGTGGATGAGCAGTTCTTC. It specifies CASSGGGGVDEQFF.

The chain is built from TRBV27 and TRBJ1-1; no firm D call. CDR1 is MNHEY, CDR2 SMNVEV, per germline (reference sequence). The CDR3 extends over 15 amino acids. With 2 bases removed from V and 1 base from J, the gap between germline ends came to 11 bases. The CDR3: CASSLGGVPNTEAFF. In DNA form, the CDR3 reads TGTGCCAGCAGTTTAGGAGGAGTTCCGAACACTGAAGCTTTCTTT.

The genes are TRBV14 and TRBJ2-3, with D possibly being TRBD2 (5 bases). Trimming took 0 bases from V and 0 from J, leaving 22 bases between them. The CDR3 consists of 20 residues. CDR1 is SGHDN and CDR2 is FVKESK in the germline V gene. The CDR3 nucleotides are TGTGCCAGCAGCCAAGAGTTCATCGGGAAGTTCACTTTCAGCACAGATACGCAGTATTTT. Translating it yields CASSQEFIGKFTFSTDTQYF.

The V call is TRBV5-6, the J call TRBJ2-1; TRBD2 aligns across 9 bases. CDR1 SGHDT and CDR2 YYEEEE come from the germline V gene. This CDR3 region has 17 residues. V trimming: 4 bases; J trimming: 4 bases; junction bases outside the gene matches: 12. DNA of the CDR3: TGTGCCAGCAGCCGAGATTGGACTAGCGTGACATACAATGAGCAGTTCTTC. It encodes CASSRDWTSVTYNEQFF.

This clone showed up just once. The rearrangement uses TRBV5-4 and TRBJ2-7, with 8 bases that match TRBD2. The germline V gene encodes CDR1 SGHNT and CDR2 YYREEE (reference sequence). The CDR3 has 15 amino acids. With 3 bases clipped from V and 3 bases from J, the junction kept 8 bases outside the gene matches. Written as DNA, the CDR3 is TGTGCCAGCAGCTCGGGGGTAGCGGGGAACTACGAGCAGTACTTC. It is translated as CASSSGVAGNYEQYF.

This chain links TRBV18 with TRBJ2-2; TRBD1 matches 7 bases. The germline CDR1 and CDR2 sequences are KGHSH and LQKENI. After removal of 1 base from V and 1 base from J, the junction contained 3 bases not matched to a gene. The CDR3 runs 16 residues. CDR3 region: CASSPRGQQNTGELFF. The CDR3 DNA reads TGTGCCAGCTCACCACGGGGACAGCAGAACACCGGGGAGCTGTTTTTT.

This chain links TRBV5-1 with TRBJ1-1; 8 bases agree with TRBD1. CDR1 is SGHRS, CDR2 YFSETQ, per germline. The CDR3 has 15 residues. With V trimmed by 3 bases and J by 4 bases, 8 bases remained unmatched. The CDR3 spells CASSSSITGGTEAFF. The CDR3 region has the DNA TGCGCCAGCAGCTCCAGTATTACAGGGGGCACTGAAGCTTTCTTT. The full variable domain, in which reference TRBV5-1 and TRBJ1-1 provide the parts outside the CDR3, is KAGVTQTPRYLIKTRGQQVTLSCSPISGHRSVSWYQQTPGQGLQFLFEYFSETQRNKGNFPGRFSGRQFSNSRSEMNVSTLELGDSALYLCASSSSITGGTEAFFGQGTRLTVV.

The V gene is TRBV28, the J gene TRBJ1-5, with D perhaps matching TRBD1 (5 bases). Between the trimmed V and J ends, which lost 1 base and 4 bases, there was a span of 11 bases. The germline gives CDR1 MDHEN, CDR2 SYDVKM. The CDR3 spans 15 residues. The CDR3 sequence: CASSLLGGRNQPQHF. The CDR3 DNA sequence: TGTGCCAGCAGTTTATTGGGGGGTCGTAATCAGCCCCAGCATTTT. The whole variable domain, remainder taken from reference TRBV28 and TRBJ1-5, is DVKVTQSSRYLVKRTGEKVFLECVQDMDHENMFWYRQDPGLGLRLIYFSYDVKMKEKGDIPEGYSVSREKKERFSLILESASTNQTSMYLCASSLLGGRNQPQHFGDGTRLSIL.

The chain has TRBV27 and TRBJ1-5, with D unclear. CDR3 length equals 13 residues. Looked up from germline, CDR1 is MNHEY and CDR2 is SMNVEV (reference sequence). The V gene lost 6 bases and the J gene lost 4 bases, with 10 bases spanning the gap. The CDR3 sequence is CASRRRLNQPQHF. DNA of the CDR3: TGTGCCAGCAGACGGAGGCTTAATCAGCCCCAGCATTTT.